This passage covers 12 T cell receptor beta chains from one sample sequenced in a study of blood T cell repertoires in COVID-19. This table comes from immunoSEQ multiplex PCR, and its TCRdb copy is limited to in-frame clones, with some not included. The sample includes approximately 330,000 clones, roughly 90% of them seen just once. Sequencing used peripheral blood. The source is a woman aged 45-59 years with active or convalescent COVID-19.

The rearrangement joins TRBV16 to TRBJ1-1; 11 bases are shared with TRBD1. The CDR3 covers 16 residues. V lost 4 bases, J lost 4 bases, and 8 bases stayed unmatched. Germline assignment: CDR1 KGHSY and CDR2 FQNENV. The CDR3 protein is CASSRTAGTGGTEAFF. The CDR3 DNA reads as TGTGCCAGCAGCCGGACGGCCGGGACAGGGGGCACTGAAGCTTTCTTT.

V usage is TRBV2 and J usage is TRBJ2-7; D gene unclear. This CDR3 spans 15 amino acids. Germline V gives CDR1 SNHLY, CDR2 FYNNEI. V gave up 0 bases and J gave up 9 bases, with 18 bases separating them. CDR3 bases: TGTGCCAGCAGTGAAGCTAGTTCTGGTAGTGTGCGGCAGTACTTC. It codes for CASSEASSGSVRQYF.

The chain joins TRBV5-1 to TRBJ2-5, with 13 bases lining up with TRBD2. This CDR3 is built from 16 residues. Germline V CDR1 and CDR2: SGHRS, YFSETQ. V lost 4 bases to trimming and J lost 4 bases; unmatched junction nucleotides: 7. This chain's CDR3 is CASSITGTSGIETQYF. The CDR3 region has the DNA TGCGCCAGCAGCATAACCGGGACTAGCGGGATAGAGACCCAGTACTTC. Full variable domain (rest looked up from reference TRBV5-1 and TRBJ2-5): KAGVTQTPRYLIKTRGQQVTLSCSPISGHRSVSWYQQTPGQGLQFLFEYFSETQRNKGNFPGRFSGRQFSNSRSEMNVSTLELGDSALYLCASSITGTSGIETQYFGPGTRLLVL.

This clone came up once. The V gene is TRBV28, the J gene TRBJ2-7; 13 bases line up with TRBD2. Germline assignment: CDR1 MDHEN and CDR2 SYDVKM. J gave up 7 bases and V 4 bases, and 13 bases lay outside the gene matches. This CDR3 is built from 17 residues. The CDR3: CASSSSGLAGPQDEQYF. The CDR3 bases are TGTGCCAGCAGTTCATCGGGACTAGCGGGACCCCAGGATGAGCAGTACTTC.

The V call is TRBV6-2 or TRBV6-3, the J call TRBJ2-7; 8 bases fit TRBD1. CDR3 length equals 15 residues. After removal of 0 bases from V and 2 bases from J, the junction contained 3 bases not matched to a gene. In germline, CDR1 is MNHEY, CDR2 SVGEGT. The CDR3 DNA reads as TGTGCCAGCAGTTACTCTGACAGGGGACCCTACGAGCAGTACTTC. Protein: CASSYSDRGPYEQYF.

There are a few counts of this clone. V and J are TRBV9 and TRBJ2-1; 8 bases map to TRBD2. Trimming took 6 bases from V and 6 from J; bases not matched to a gene: 11. The germline CDR1 and CDR2 sequences are SGDLS and YYNGEE. CDR3 length equals 15 residues. The CDR3 sequence is CASTIAGNRGNEQFF. CDR3 coding DNA: TGTGCCAGCACAATAGCGGGAAACCGGGGCAATGAGCAGTTCTTC.

The chain employs TRBV28 and TRBJ2-7; D gene uncertain. The CDR3 consists of 14 residues. Germline lookup yields CDR1 MDHEN and CDR2 SYDVKM. V was trimmed by 4 bases and J by 0 bases, leaving 10 bases between them. The CDR3 sequence: CASSSDLSSYEQYF. The CDR3 coding sequence is TGTGCCAGCAGTTCCGACTTGAGCTCCTACGAGCAGTACTTC.

V gene TRBV19 combines with J gene TRBJ1-4, with unresolved D. In germline, CDR1 is LNHDA, CDR2 SQIVND (reference sequence). The length of the CDR3 is 15 residues. V was clipped by 7 bases and J by 8 bases, with 20 bases between them. The CDR3 reads CASTPQARLYEKLFF. CDR3 bases: TGTGCCAGTACACCCCAAGCCAGGCTTTACGAAAAACTGTTTTTT.

The rearrangement joins TRBV18 to TRBJ1-4, with 7 positions matching TRBD1. CDR3 length: 18 amino acids. V was pared by 4 bases and J by 2 bases, with 13 bases of the junction left unmatched. The germline V gene encodes CDR1 KGHSH and CDR2 LQKENI. CDR3 region: CASSLSPGQTETNEKLFF. The CDR3, as DNA: TGTGCCAGCTCACTATCCCCGGGACAGACAGAGACTAATGAAAAACTGTTTTTT.

This clone was recorded a few times. This rearrangement joins TRBV7-2 to TRBJ1-1; the match to TRBD1 covers 8 bases. CDR1 and CDR2 from the germline V gene are SGHTA and FQGNSA. V lost 9 bases and J lost 1; bases outside the gene matches: 4. The CDR3 is 13 residues long. The CDR3 reads CASRGQANTEAFF. CDR3 nucleotides: TGTGCCAGTAGGGGACAGGCGAACACTGAAGCTTTCTTT.

CDR3 in DNA: TGTGCCTGGAGTGTTGGTATAGGAGGTTACGAGCAGTACTTC. This gives the protein CAWSVGIGGYEQYF. The chain has TRBV30 and TRBJ2-7; TRBD2 is a possible D gene (5 bases). The V end was cut by 0 bases, the J end by 4 bases, with 13 bases between. The germline gives CDR1 GTSNPN, CDR2 SVGIG (reference sequence). This CDR3 has 14 amino acids.

The chain has TRBV27 and TRBJ2-1; 8 positions agree with TRBD2. The CDR3 runs 15 residues. The germline CDR1 and CDR2 sequences are MNHEY and SMNVEV (reference sequence). Trimming cost V 5 bases and J 9 bases; bases outside gene matches: 12. CDR3 residues: CASSLYRAGDSEQFF. CDR3 nucleotide sequence: TGTGCCAGCAGTCTGTACCGAGCGGGAGATTCTGAGCAGTTCTTC.